Below, 3 T cell receptor beta chains from the same sample are listed, as sequenced in a study of blood T cell repertoires in COVID-19. Generated by immunoSEQ multiplex PCR, the TCRdb table keeps only in-frame clones and is missing some. The profile shows about 68,000 clones, approximately 80% of them singletons. The sample consisted of peripheral blood. These receptors were collected from an older man with acute or convalescent COVID-19.

The V gene is TRBV3-1 (or the pseudogene TRBV3-2), the J gene TRBJ2-5; tentative D call: TRBD2 (6 bases). The germline V gene has CDR1 LGHDT and CDR2 YNNKEL (reference sequence). V lost 1 base to trimming and J lost 3 bases, with 21 bases between them. The length of the CDR3 is 18 residues. The CDR3 sequence is CASSQVHVALAMKETQYF. DNA for the CDR3: TGTGCCAGCAGCCAAGTGCACGTTGCCCTAGCGATGAAAGAGACCCAGTACTTC.

This clone was seen a single time. The chain links TRBV23-1 to TRBJ2-1; D is perhaps TRBD2 (6 bases). TRBV23-1 is an open reading frame whose function is uncertain. Trimming left V 4 bases short and J 2 bases short, with 15 bases between. The CDR3 contains 16 residues. The CDR3, as DNA: TGCGCCAGCAGTCCTCCATGGGGGGAACCCTACAATGAGCAGTTCTTC. This sequence encodes CASSPPWGEPYNEQFF.

This chain joins TRBV6-5 and TRBJ2-3, with D possibly matching TRBD1 (5 bases). The germline CDR1 and CDR2 sequences are MNHEY and SVGAGI. The CDR3 is 15 amino acids. The V end lost 5 bases, the J end lost 0 bases, and 12 bases lay between the germline ends. In DNA form, the CDR3 reads TGTGCCAGCAGTCGACAGTACTCTAGCACAGATACGCAGTATTTT. This translates into CASSRQYSSTDTQYF.